This TCR beta chain was obtained from a study of CD8+ T cells in alopecia areata. Described treatment: oral pan-JAK inhibitor, 5-10 mg twice daily. CDR1 is SGHTA and CDR2 is FQGNSA in the germline V gene. The CDR3 has 15 amino acids. V lost 5 bases and J 8 bases, leaving 21 bases between the germline ends. Reverse transcribed after extraction, RNA yielded cDNA as the sequencing template. Repertoires were generated with immunoSEQ multiplex PCR, while TCRdb's copy carries only in-frame clones and drops some. The sample has about 88,000 clones, roughly 45% seen once. The sample was CD8+ T cells sorted from blood, taken at week 24, from a patient treated with tofacitinib. This chain joins TRBV7-2 and TRBJ1-2, with D perhaps TRBD1 (5 bases). The source of this sequence is a human donor with alopecia areata. CDR3 DNA sequence: TGTGCCAGCAGCAACTCCATGGTCAGGGATAGAGGCTACACCTTC. This encodes CASSNSMVRDRGYTF.